Presented here are 26 T cell receptor beta chains from one specimen sequenced in a study of T cell responses to AZD1222 COVID-19 vaccine. The data were produced by immunoSEQ multiplex PCR, yet TCRdb's version contains in-frame clones alone and is incomplete. The repertoire consists of 180,000 or so clones, with around 90% occurring once and the leading ten covering around 2%. Sequences were derived from peripheral blood, sampled 28 days after the second AZD1222 dose. The receptor set was obtained from an adult who received the AZD1222 COVID-19 vaccine.

This chain connects TRBV2 to TRBJ1-5; D gene uncertain. Germline V gene sequence: CDR1 SNHLY, CDR2 FYNNEI. V was cut by 0 bases and J by 0 bases, with 15 bases left in between. The CDR3 has 18 residues. CDR3 loop: CASSEAYGRGNSNQPQHF. Written as DNA, the CDR3 is TGTGCCAGCAGTGAAGCCTATGGTAGAGGCAATAGCAATCAGCCCCAGCATTTT.

V usage is TRBV5-5 and J usage is TRBJ1-3; the D gene is possibly TRBD1 (5 bases). V lost 2 bases and J lost 5, with 17 bases in between. The CDR3 length is 16 residues. CDR1 SGHKS and CDR2 YYEKEE come from the germline V gene (reference sequence). This CDR3 reads CASSLLLGEERNTIYF. CDR3 in DNA: TGTGCCAGCAGCTTACTACTGGGGGAAGAGAGAAACACCATATATTTT. Full variable domain (rest looked up from reference TRBV5-5 and TRBJ1-3): DAGVTQSPTHLIKTRGQQVTLRCSPISGHKSVSWYQQVLGQGPQFIFQYYEKEERGRGNFPDRFSARQFPNYSSELNVNALLLGDSALYLCASSLLLGEERNTIYFGEGSWLTVV.

This clone was counted a single time. V and J are TRBV27 and TRBJ1-6, with 7 positions matching TRBD1. J lost 4 bases, V lost 6 bases, and 9 bases had no gene match. Germline CDR1 MNHEY, CDR2 SMNVEV (reference sequence). The CDR3 is made up of 16 amino acids. This CDR3 reads CASSLEGARYNSPLHF. Here the CDR3 DNA reads TGTGCCAGCAGCCTCGAGGGGGCCCGATATAATTCACCCCTCCACTTT.

The chain links TRBV6-2 or TRBV6-3 to TRBJ2-7, with D hard to call. CDR1 and CDR2 (germline): MNHEY, SVGEGT. V lost 2 bases and J lost 2, with 7 bases in between. The CDR3 extends over 13 amino acids. The CDR3 DNA reads as TGTGCCAGCAGTTACAACAGAGCCTACGAGCAGTACTTC. This encodes CASSYNRAYEQYF.

The chain carries TRBV27 and TRBJ2-2; no clear D. Germline V gene sequence: CDR1 MNHEY, CDR2 SMNVEV (reference sequence). The V end lost 7 bases, the J end lost 5 bases, and 14 bases lay between the germline ends. The CDR3 has 14 amino acids. In DNA form, the CDR3 reads TGTGCCAGCAAGTTGGGTCAGGCGACCGGGGAGCTGTTTTTT. Amino acids: CASKLGQATGELFF.

V gene TRBV9 combines with J gene TRBJ2-3, with D maybe TRBD2 (6 bases). Germline loops: CDR1 SGDLS, CDR2 YYNGEE. This CDR3 spans 17 amino acids. Between the trimmed V and J ends, which lost 2 bases and 4 bases, there was a span of 20 bases. CDR3 nucleotide sequence: TGTGCCAGCAGCGTCCAAGTAGCGGCTCTGGGGGCAGATACGCAGTATTTT. Translation gives CASSVQVAALGADTQYF.

This sequence joins TRBV5-1 and TRBJ1-6, with TRBD1 matching 10 bases. This CDR3 region has 15 residues. Germline assignment: CDR1 SGHRS and CDR2 YFSETQ. Losses at the gene ends were 3 bases for V and 7 bases for J; bases not matched to a gene: 4. Here the CDR3 DNA reads TGCGCCAGCAGCTCAGGGACAGGGGCCAATTCACCCCTCCACTTT. Its translation: CASSSGTGANSPLHF.

The chain uses TRBV27 and TRBJ1-5; 8 nucleotides agree with TRBD1. The V gene's germline CDR1 is MNHEY and CDR2 SMNVEV (reference sequence). The CDR3 has 14 residues. After removal of 4 bases from V and 7 bases from J, the junction contained 6 bases not matched to a gene. The CDR3 loop reads CASSSTGGWQPQHF. CDR3 sequence (DNA): TGTGCCAGCAGTTCAACAGGGGGATGGCAGCCCCAGCATTTT.

This chain joins TRBV27 and TRBJ1-2; 8 nucleotides align to TRBD1. Trimming took 6 bases from V and 8 from J; bases not matched to a gene: 8. The CDR3 is 13 amino acids. Per germline, CDR1 MNHEY and CDR2 SMNVEV (reference sequence). In nucleotides, the CDR3 is TGTGCCAGCAGCTACGACAGGGGTCAGGGCTACACCTTC. Translating it yields CASSYDRGQGYTF.

The chain joins TRBV19 to TRBJ2-1; 7 bases fit TRBD2. V gave up 3 bases and J gave up 8 bases; unmatched junction bases: 10. The CDR3 consists of 15 residues. Germline lookup yields CDR1 LNHDA and CDR2 SQIVND (reference sequence). CDR3 sequence (DNA): TGTGCCAGTAGTATTAAAAGCGGGGTAGGGTATGAGCAGTTCTTC. It is translated as CASSIKSGVGYEQFF.

The chain joins TRBV29-1 to TRBJ2-7; the D gene is possibly TRBD1 (6 bases). Looked up from germline, CDR1 is SQVTM and CDR2 is ANQGSEA. Trimming left V 7 bases short and J 3 bases short, with 22 bases between. The CDR3 is 15 amino acids. CDR3 coding DNA: TGCAGCGGGAGGACCGGACAGTTCAGCTACTACGAGCAGTACTTC. Residues: CSGRTGQFSYYEQYF.

The CDR3 here is CASRAPGQDSGNTIYF. CDR3 DNA sequence: TGTGCCAGCAGGGCCCCGGGACAGGACTCTGGAAACACCATATATTTT. This chain links TRBV2 with TRBJ1-3; the match to TRBD1 covers 8 bases. The CDR3 covers 16 residues. Germline lookup yields CDR1 SNHLY and CDR2 FYNNEI. The J segment lost 0 bases and the V segment lost 6 bases, leaving 7 bases of the junction unmatched. Together with reference TRBV2 and TRBJ1-3, the CDR3 gives the full variable domain: EPEVTQTPSHQVTQMGQEVILRCVPISNHLYFYWYRQILGQKVEFLVSFYNNEISEKSEIFDDQFSVERPDGSNFTLKIRSTKLEDSAMYFCASRAPGQDSGNTIYFGEGSWLTVV.

The chain uses TRBV27 and TRBJ1-3; D not certain. The CDR3 is 17 residues long. The germline gives CDR1 MNHEY, CDR2 SMNVEV (reference sequence). V was clipped by 2 bases and J by 2 bases, with 16 bases between them. As DNA, the CDR3 is TGTGCCAGCAGTTTAATCTGGGAAGCAAAGACTGGAAACACCATATATTTT. This gives the protein CASSLIWEAKTGNTIYF.

The chain carries TRBV30 and TRBJ1-1, with D possibly being TRBD1 (5 bases). CDR1 GTSNPN and CDR2 SVGIG come from the germline V gene (reference sequence). The CDR3 consists of 15 residues. Trimming pared 3 bases from V and 2 bases from J, leaving 16 bases between. The CDR3 DNA reads TGTGCCTGGAGCCTAACCCAGGGCCTCAACACTGAAGCTTTCTTT. The encoded protein is CAWSLTQGLNTEAFF.

The chain couples TRBV2 to TRBJ2-6, with TRBD1 matching 9 bases. The CDR3 has 15 amino acids. CDR1 is SNHLY and CDR2 is FYNNEI in the germline V gene. V dropped 4 bases and J dropped 2; count of bases not matched to a gene: 0. CDR3 nucleotides: TGTGCCAGCAGTGGGGACAGGGCTGGGGCCAACGTCCTGACTTTC. It specifies CASSGDRAGANVLTF.

The V call is TRBV7-2, the J call TRBJ1-5; D not certain. Trimming took 3 bases from V and 9 from J, leaving 15 bases between them. Germline V gene sequence: CDR1 SGHTA, CDR2 FQGNSA. This CDR3 comprises 14 residues. CDR3 sequence (DNA): TGTGCCAGCAGCTTTTCCCCCCCCGCGTGGCCCCAGCATTTT. Protein: CASSFSPPAWPQHF.

The chain links TRBV7-6 to TRBJ2-5, with TRBD2 identical over 13 bases. Germline V lookup: CDR1 SGHVS, CDR2 FNYEAQ. This CDR3 has 16 residues. V lost 1 base to trimming and J lost 5 bases; unmatched junction nucleotides: 4. In nucleotides, the CDR3 is TGTGCCAGCAGCTTAGGGGGACTAGCGGGAATGGAGACCCAGTACTTC. Protein: CASSLGGLAGMETQYF. The whole variable domain, filled in from reference TRBV7-6 and TRBJ2-5, reads GAGVSQSPRYKVTKRGQDVALRCDPISGHVSLYWYRQALGQGPEFLTYFNYEAQQDKSGLPNDRFSAERPEGSISTLTIQRTEQRDSAMYRCASSLGGLAGMETQYFGPGTRLLVL.

This chain links TRBV7-6 with TRBJ1-6; the D gene is possibly TRBD1 (5 bases). Germline V gene sequence: CDR1 SGHVS, CDR2 FNYEAQ. There are 13 residues in the CDR3. Trimming removed 2 bases at V and 12 bases at J, with 11 bases between. In DNA form, the CDR3 reads TGTGCCAGCAGCTTAAGGGTGGGGGGACCCCTCCACTTT. Encoded protein: CASSLRVGGPLHF.

The chain carries TRBV28 and TRBJ1-6; perhaps TRBD1 as D (6 bases). CDR1 and CDR2 from the germline V gene are MDHEN and SYDVKM. This CDR3 contains 14 residues. Trimming removed 6 bases at V and 6 bases at J, with 12 bases between. Here the CDR3 DNA reads TGTGCCAGCAGCCCCCAGGGGACTAATTCACCCCTCCACTTT. It specifies CASSPQGTNSPLHF.

Notes on this clone: The sample carries other DNA sequences with the same CDR3. The genes are TRBV6-5 and TRBJ2-7, with D tentatively TRBD2 (6 bases). The CDR3 spans 12 residues. Germline loops: CDR1 MNHEY, CDR2 SVGAGI. Trimming shortened V by 0 bases and J by 6 bases, and 6 bases separated the two germline ends. The CDR3 region has the DNA TGTGCCAGCAGTTACTCGGGGGGCGAGCAGTACTTC. Amino acids: CASSYSGGEQYF.

In its sample, this clone was seen once. The genes are TRBV2 and TRBJ2-2; the D gene could be TRBD1 or TRBD2 (5 bases each). V dropped 5 bases and J dropped 1 base, with 14 bases sitting between them. This CDR3 region has 16 residues. Germline lookup yields CDR1 SNHLY and CDR2 FYNNEI. CDR3 region: CASSPTGTGNTGELFF. CDR3 nucleotide sequence: TGTGCCAGCAGTCCTACCGGGACGGGGAACACCGGGGAGCTGTTTTTT. Based on the CDR3 plus reference TRBV2 and TRBJ2-2, the full variable domain is EPEVTQTPSHQVTQMGQEVILRCVPISNHLYFYWYRQILGQKVEFLVSFYNNEISEKSEIFDDQFSVERPDGSNFTLKIRSTKLEDSAMYFCASSPTGTGNTGELFFGEGSRLTVL.

This clone was seen just once. The rearrangement uses TRBV5-6 and TRBJ2-3; D remains unclear. The CDR3 spans 15 residues. CDR1 SGHDT and CDR2 YYEEEE come from the germline V gene. V was cut by 1 base and J by 3 bases, with 12 bases left in between. The CDR3 DNA follows: TGTGCCAGCAGCTTGAAGGGTGTAGGAACAGATACGCAGTATTTT. As protein: CASSLKGVGTDTQYF.

This clone was seen just once. V usage is TRBV2 and J usage is TRBJ1-5, with a tentative D call TRBD1 (6 bases). Per the germline V gene, CDR1 is SNHLY and CDR2 is FYNNEI. The CDR3 loop spans 18 amino acids. V was shortened by 1 base and J by 1 base, with 17 bases between the two germline ends. The CDR3 protein is CASSEGYRVKQSNQPQHF. The DNA of the CDR3 is TGTGCCAGCAGTGAAGGTTACAGGGTGAAACAAAGCAATCAGCCCCAGCATTTT.

The chain joins TRBV7-8 to TRBJ1-5; D is possibly TRBD1 (6 bases). Deletions cut 0 bases from V and 7 bases from J, with 16 bases between. Germline values: CDR1 SGHVS, CDR2 FQNEAQ. The CDR3 is 16 residues long. CDR3 residues: CASSLASGQIQQPQHF. The CDR3 region has the DNA TGTGCCAGCAGCTTAGCGAGTGGACAGATTCAACAGCCCCAGCATTTT. Together with reference TRBV7-8 and TRBJ1-5, the CDR3 gives the full variable domain: GAGVSQSPRYKVAKRGQDVALRCDPISGHVSLFWYQQALGQGPEFLTYFQNEAQLDKSGLPSDRFFAERPEGSVSTLKIQRTQQEDSAVYLCASSLASGQIQQPQHFGDGTRLSIL.

The J gene is TRBJ2-3, the V gene TRBV19, with a weak D call TRBD1 (5 bases). The CDR3 length is 14 residues. V was shortened by 5 bases and J by 6 bases, with 15 bases between the two germline ends. The germline V gene encodes CDR1 LNHDA and CDR2 SQIVND (reference sequence). CDR3 sequence: CASSAQEVRDTQYF. The CDR3 DNA reads as TGTGCCAGTAGTGCACAGGAAGTTAGGGATACGCAGTATTTT.

The V and J genes are TRBV6-5 and TRBJ1-1; weak D call: TRBD1 (5 bases). Deletions cut 2 bases from V and 3 bases from J, with 10 bases between. Germline values: CDR1 MNHEY, CDR2 SVGAGI. The CDR3 has 14 residues. The DNA of the CDR3 is TGTGCCAGCAGTTACGGACACCGGGACACTGAAGCTTTCTTT. Amino acid sequence: CASSYGHRDTEAFF.